Listed here is a single TCR beta chain. Its target is not known. The CDR3 is 16 amino acids. Trimming took 3 bases from V and 3 from J, leaving 14 bases between them. CDR1 LGHNT and CDR2 FRNRAP come from the germline V gene. The sample originates from a study of T cell repertoires in cytomegalovirus infection. Study-wide background: Recently identified HLA-C-restricted CMV epitopes and well-studied HLA-B-restricted CMV epitopes were used by the study. Matching HLA type and CMV infection were both indicated by public TCR beta signatures.

TCRdb ran MiXCR on the reads and lists one entry per CDR3 protein. The sample contains roughly 990,000 distinct CDR3 sequences, around 30% of which appear only once. Findings of the study overall: Across the ex vivo response, the dominant clonotypes were HLA-C-restricted CMV-specific TCR beta clonotypes. Identification of carriers of CMV plus the relevant HLA was achieved through cumulative public TCR beta family frequency.

This sample comprised cultured CD8+ T cells from PBMCs, obtained from culture after CMV antigen stimulation. The origin of this receptor is a human donor in good health (CMV status not recorded). Some clones in this sample may be carry-over from other donors' samples. The chain employs TRBV12-5 and TRBJ2-2; D is possibly TRBD2 (6 bases). CDR3 nucleotide sequence: TGTGCTAGTGGTTTCCGGGAAGGGGAGGACACCGGGGAGCTGTTTTTT. Encoded protein: CASGFREGEDTGELFF.